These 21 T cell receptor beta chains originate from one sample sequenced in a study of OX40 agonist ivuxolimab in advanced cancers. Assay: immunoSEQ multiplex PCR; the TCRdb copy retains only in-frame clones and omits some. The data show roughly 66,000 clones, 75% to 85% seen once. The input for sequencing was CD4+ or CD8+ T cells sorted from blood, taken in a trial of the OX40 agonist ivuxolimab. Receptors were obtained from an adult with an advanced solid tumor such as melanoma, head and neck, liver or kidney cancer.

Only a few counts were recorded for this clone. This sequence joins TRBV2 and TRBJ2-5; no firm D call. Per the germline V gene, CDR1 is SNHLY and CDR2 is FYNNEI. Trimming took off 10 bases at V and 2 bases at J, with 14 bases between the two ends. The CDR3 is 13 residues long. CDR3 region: CATLRTIQETQYF. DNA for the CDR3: TGTGCCACCCTTCGGACCATACAAGAGACCCAGTACTTC.

The CDR3 is CASSQAKGSTNEKLFF. The CDR3 coding sequence is TGCGCCAGCAGCCAAGCGAAGGGGAGCACTAATGAAAAACTGTTTTTT. The rearrangement uses TRBV4-1 and TRBJ1-4; the D gene is possibly TRBD1 (5 bases). Germline lookup yields CDR1 MGHRA and CDR2 YSYEKL. V was clipped by 1 base and J by 2 bases, with 11 bases between them. The CDR3 contains 16 residues.

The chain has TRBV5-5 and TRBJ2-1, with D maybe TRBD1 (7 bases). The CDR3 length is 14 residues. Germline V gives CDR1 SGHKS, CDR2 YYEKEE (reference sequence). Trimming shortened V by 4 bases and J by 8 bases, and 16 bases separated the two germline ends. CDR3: CASSETDRDYEQFF. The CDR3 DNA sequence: TGTGCCAGCAGCGAAACAGACAGGGACTATGAGCAGTTCTTC.

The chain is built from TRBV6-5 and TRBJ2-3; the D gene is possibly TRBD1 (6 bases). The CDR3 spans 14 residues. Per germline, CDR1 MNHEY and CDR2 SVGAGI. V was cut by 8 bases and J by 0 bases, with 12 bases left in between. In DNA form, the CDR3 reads TGTGCCAGCGGACAGAGTTTTAGCACAGATACGCAGTATTTT. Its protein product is CASGQSFSTDTQYF.

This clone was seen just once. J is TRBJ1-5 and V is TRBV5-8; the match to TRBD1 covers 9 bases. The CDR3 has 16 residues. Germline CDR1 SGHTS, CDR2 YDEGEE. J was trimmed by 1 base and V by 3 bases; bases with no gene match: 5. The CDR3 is CASSSGTGPSNQPQHF. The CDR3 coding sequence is TGTGCCAGCAGCTCCGGGACAGGGCCGAGCAATCAGCCCCAGCATTTT. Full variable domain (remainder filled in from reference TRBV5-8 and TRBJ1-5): EAGVTQSPTHLIKTRGQQATLRCSPISGHTSVYWYQQALGLGLQFLLWYDEGEERNRGNFPPRFSGRQFPNYSSELNVNALELEDSALYLCASSSGTGPSNQPQHFGDGTRLSIL.

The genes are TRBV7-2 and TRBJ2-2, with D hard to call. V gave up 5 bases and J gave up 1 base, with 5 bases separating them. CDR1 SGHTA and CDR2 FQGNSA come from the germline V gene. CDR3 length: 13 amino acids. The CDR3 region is CASSQLNTGELFF. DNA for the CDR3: TGTGCCAGCAGCCAATTGAACACCGGGGAGCTGTTTTTT.

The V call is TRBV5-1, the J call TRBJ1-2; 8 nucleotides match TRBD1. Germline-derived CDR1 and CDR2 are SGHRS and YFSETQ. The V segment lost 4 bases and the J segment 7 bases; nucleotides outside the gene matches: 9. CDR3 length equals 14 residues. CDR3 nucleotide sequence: TGCGCCAGCAGCGCCAACCAGGGGGCGGGTGGCTACACCTTC. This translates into CASSANQGAGGYTF.

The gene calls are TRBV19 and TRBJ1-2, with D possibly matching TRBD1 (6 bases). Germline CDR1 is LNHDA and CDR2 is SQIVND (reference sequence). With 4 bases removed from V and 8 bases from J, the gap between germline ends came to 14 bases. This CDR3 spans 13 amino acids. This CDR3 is CASSKGGAYGYTF. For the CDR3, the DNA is TGTGCCAGTAGTAAGGGGGGTGCCTACGGCTACACCTTC.

CDR3: CASSTRPNQPQHF. The CDR3 bases are TGTGCCAGCAGCACGCGACCCAATCAGCCCCAGCATTTT. The chain employs TRBV7-3 and TRBJ1-5; D not resolved. Germline lookup yields CDR1 SGHTA and CDR2 FQGTGA. Trimming shortened V by 5 bases and J by 3 bases, and 8 bases separated the two germline ends. This CDR3 contains 13 residues. Based on the CDR3 plus reference TRBV7-3 and TRBJ1-5, the full variable domain is GAGVSQTPSNKVTEKGKYVELRCDPISGHTALYWYRQSLGQGPEFLIYFQGTGAADDSGLPNDRFFAVRPEGSVSTLKIQRTERGDSAVYLCASSTRPNQPQHFGDGTRLSIL.

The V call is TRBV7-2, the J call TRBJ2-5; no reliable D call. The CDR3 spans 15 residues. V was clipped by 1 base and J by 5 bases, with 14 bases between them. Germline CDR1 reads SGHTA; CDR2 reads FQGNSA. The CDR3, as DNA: TGTGCCAGCAGCTTAGTACCTGGTACTGGGGAGACCCAGTACTTC. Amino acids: CASSLVPGTGETQYF.

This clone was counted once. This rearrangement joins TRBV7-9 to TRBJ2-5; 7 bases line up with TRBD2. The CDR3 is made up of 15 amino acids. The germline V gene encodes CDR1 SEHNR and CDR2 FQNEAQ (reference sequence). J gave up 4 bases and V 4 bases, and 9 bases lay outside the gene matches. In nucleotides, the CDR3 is TGTGCCAGCAGCTCAATCGGGGGGATCGGAGAGACCCAGTACTTC. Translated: CASSSIGGIGETQYF.

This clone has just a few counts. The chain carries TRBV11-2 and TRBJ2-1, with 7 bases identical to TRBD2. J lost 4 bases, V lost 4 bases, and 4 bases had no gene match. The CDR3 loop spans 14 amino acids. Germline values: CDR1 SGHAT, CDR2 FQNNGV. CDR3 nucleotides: TGTGCCAGCAGCTCGACTAGCCGATACAATGAGCAGTTCTTC. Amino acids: CASSSTSRYNEQFF.

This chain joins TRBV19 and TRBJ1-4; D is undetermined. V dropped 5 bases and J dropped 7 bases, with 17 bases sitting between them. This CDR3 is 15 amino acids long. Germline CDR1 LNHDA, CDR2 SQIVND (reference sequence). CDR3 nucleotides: TGTGCCAGTAGTTCACGATGGGTTGAAGGTGAAAAACTGTTTTTT. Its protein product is CASSSRWVEGEKLFF.

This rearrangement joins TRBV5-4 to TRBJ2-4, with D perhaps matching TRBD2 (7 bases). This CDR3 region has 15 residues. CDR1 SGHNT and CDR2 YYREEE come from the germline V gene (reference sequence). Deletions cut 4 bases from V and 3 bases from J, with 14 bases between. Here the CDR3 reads CASSLRGAGKNIQYF. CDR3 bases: TGTGCCAGCAGCCTCCGGGGGGCGGGCAAAAACATTCAGTACTTC.

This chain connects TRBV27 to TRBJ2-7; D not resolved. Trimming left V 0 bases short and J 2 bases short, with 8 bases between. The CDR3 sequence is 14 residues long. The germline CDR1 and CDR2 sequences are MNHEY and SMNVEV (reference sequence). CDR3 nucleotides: TGTGCCAGCAGTTTATCGAGGCTAGCCTACGAGCAGTACTTC. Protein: CASSLSRLAYEQYF.

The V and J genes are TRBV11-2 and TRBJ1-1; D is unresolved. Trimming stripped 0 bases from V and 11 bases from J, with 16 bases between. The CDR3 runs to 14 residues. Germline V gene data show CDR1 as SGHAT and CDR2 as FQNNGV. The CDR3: CASSLDPSSPGAFF. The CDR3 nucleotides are TGTGCCAGCAGCTTAGATCCCAGTTCACCGGGGGCTTTCTTT.

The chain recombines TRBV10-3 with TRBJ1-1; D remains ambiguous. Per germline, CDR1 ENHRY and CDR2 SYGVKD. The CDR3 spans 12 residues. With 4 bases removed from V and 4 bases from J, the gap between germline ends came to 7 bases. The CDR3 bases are TGTGCCATCAGTGTCCTGGGCACTGAAGCTTTCTTT. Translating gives CAISVLGTEAFF.

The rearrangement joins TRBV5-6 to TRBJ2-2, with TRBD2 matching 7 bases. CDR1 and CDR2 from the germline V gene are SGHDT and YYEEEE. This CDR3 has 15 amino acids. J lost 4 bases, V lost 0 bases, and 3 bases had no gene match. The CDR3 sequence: CASSLGGSGTGELFF. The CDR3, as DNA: TGTGCCAGCAGCTTGGGCGGGAGTGGCACCGGGGAGCTGTTTTTT.

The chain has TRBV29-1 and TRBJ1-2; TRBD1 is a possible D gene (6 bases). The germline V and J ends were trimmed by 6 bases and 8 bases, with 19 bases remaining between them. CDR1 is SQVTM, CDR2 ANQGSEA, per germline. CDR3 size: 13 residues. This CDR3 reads CSVVGQTGYGYTF. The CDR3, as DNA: TGCAGCGTGGTCGGACAGACGGGTTACGGCTACACCTTC. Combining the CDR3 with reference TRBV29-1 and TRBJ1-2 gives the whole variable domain SAVISQKPSRDICQRGTSLTIQCQVDSQVTMMFWYRQQPGQSLTLIATANQGSEATYESGFVIDKFPISRPNLTFSTLTVSNMSPEDSSIYLCSVVGQTGYGYTFGSGTRLTVV.

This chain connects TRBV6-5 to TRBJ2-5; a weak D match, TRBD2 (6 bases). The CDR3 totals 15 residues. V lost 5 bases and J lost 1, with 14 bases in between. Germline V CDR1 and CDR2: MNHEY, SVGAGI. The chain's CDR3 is CASSTPSSGQETQYF. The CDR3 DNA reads TGTGCCAGCAGTACCCCCAGTAGCGGCCAAGAGACCCAGTACTTC.

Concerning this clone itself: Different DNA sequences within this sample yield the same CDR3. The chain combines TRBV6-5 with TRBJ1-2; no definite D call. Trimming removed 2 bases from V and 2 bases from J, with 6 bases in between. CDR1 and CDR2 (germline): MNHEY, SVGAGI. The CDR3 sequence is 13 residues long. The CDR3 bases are TGTGCCAGCAGTTACGACGGCAACTATGGCTACACCTTC. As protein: CASSYDGNYGYTF.